Shown below are 10 T cell receptor beta chains from a single sample sequenced in a study of T-cell reconstitution after alpha-beta-depleted transplantation in children. The library targeted TCRbeta and was prepared with unique molecular identifiers. A single record per CDR3 protein comes from TCRdb applying MiXCR to the PCR reads. The table lists 360,000 or so distinct CDR3 sequences, about a fifth of them singletons, with approximately 3.8% in the top ten. The sequencing used PBMCs from the stem cell graft donor, collected from the stem cell graft. These receptors were collected from a human donor who donated a stem cell graft to a child with acute myeloid leukemia.

This clonotype has more than one count but fewer than ten. This chain links TRBV4-2 with TRBJ2-5; TRBD2 aligns across 8 bases. Unmatched junction bases numbered 7, after V lost 0 bases and J lost 7 bases. Germline CDR1 is LGHNA and CDR2 is YNFKEQ. CDR3 length equals 15 residues. CDR3 region: CASSQDRGGRMTQYF. The CDR3, as DNA: TGTGCCAGCAGCCAAGATCGGGGCGGGAGGATGACCCAGTACTTC.

Remarks on this clonotype: This may arise from a read error, as a much more abundant clone is one base away. The conserved closing phenylalanine or tryptophan is absent in this CDR3, likely reflecting a read error. The chain couples TRBV27 to TRBJ1-5, with D maybe TRBD1 (5 bases). Germline-derived CDR1 and CDR2 are MNHEY and SMNVEV (reference sequence). The CDR3 contains 15 residues. The V end lost 10 bases, the J end lost 2 bases, and 18 bases lay between the germline ends. CDR3 coding DNA: TGTGCCACCCGACCAGGGCTGAGGGGCAATCAGCCCCAGCATGTT. Amino acid sequence: CATRPGLRGNQPQHV.

The CDR3 is CASSRTGLGGEQYF. The CDR3 DNA reads as TGTGCCAGCAGTCGCACGGGTCTCGGGGGTGAGCAGTACTTC. The V gene is TRBV7-9, the J gene TRBJ2-7; D is perhaps TRBD2 (6 bases). CDR3 length: 14 residues. The V end lost 6 bases, the J end lost 7 bases, and 19 bases lay between the germline ends. The V gene's germline CDR1 is SEHNR and CDR2 FQNEAQ (reference sequence).

The chain couples TRBV27 to TRBJ2-1, with 7 bases that match TRBD2. There are 13 residues in the CDR3. The J segment lost 9 bases and the V segment lost 8 bases, leaving 10 bases of the junction unmatched. Per the germline V gene, CDR1 is MNHEY and CDR2 is SMNVEV (reference sequence). The CDR3 here is CASPRAGAGEQFF. The CDR3 coding sequence is TGTGCCAGCCCCCGTGCGGGAGCGGGTGAGCAGTTCTTC.

V is TRBV29-1 and J is TRBJ1-2; 7 nucleotides agree with TRBD1. The CDR3 runs 18 residues. Germline V CDR1 and CDR2: SQVTM, ANQGSEA. J lost 1 base, V lost 0 bases, and 14 bases had no gene match. The CDR3 DNA follows: TGCAGCGTTGAAGATCCTGGCCCCAGGGGGGCCCTTAACTATGGCTACACCTTC. Translation: CSVEDPGPRGALNYGYTF.

The chain's CDR3 is CSVAAAGGNYNEQFF. CDR3 nucleotide sequence: TGCAGCGTTGCAGCCGCGGGAGGTAACTACAATGAGCAGTTCTTC. The chain recombines TRBV29-1 with TRBJ2-1, with TRBD2 matching over 8 bases. Germline CDR1 and CDR2: SQVTM and ANQGSEA. V shed 4 bases, J shed 3 bases, and the junction held 8 bases outside the gene matches. The CDR3 has 15 amino acids.

This chain joins TRBV25-1 and TRBJ1-4; possibly TRBD1 for D (5 bases). Germline V CDR1 and CDR2: MGHDK, SYGVNS. The CDR3 contains 19 residues. Trimming took off 2 bases at V and 5 bases at J, with 24 bases between the two ends. The chain's CDR3 is CASSEVRGRDQRENEKLFF. CDR3 coding DNA: TGTGCCAGCAGTGAAGTCCGTGGACGGGACCAACGAGAAAATGAAAAACTGTTTTTT.

The rearrangement joins TRBV12-3 or TRBV12-4 to TRBJ1-6, with TRBD1 identical over 7 bases. The junction had 10 bases not matched to a gene; V was cut back by 3 bases and J by 5 bases. The CDR3 is 17 residues long. For the CDR3, the DNA is TGTGCCAGCAGTTTTTGGGCTTCGGACAGGAATAATTCACCCCTCCACTTT. This sequence encodes CASSFWASDRNNSPLHF.

V gene TRBV29-1 combines with J gene TRBJ2-5, with TRBD2 matching over 10 bases. This CDR3 has 15 residues. With V trimmed by 7 bases and J by 4 bases, 12 bases remained unmatched. CDR1 is SQVTM, CDR2 ANQGSEA, per germline. The CDR3 nucleotides are TGCAGCGGGTACTCTAGCGGGAGATTGGGAGAGACCCAGTACTTC. Translated: CSGYSSGRLGETQYF.

The chain carries TRBV11-1 and TRBJ2-7; D gene unclear. V lost 3 bases and J 0 bases, leaving 9 bases between the germline ends. Germline CDR1 reads SGHAT; CDR2 reads FQDESV (reference sequence). CDR3 length: 14 amino acids. CDR3 DNA sequence: TGTGCCAGCAGCTTCAGAAGAGGCTCCTACGAGCAGTACTTC. As protein: CASSFRRGSYEQYF. The full variable domain, completed using reference TRBV11-1 and TRBJ2-7, is EAEVAQSPRYKITEKSQAVAFWCDPISGHATLYWYRQILGQGPELLVQFQDESVVDDSQLPKDRFSAERLKGVDSTLKIQPAELGDSAMYLCASSFRRGSYEQYFGPGTRLTVT.